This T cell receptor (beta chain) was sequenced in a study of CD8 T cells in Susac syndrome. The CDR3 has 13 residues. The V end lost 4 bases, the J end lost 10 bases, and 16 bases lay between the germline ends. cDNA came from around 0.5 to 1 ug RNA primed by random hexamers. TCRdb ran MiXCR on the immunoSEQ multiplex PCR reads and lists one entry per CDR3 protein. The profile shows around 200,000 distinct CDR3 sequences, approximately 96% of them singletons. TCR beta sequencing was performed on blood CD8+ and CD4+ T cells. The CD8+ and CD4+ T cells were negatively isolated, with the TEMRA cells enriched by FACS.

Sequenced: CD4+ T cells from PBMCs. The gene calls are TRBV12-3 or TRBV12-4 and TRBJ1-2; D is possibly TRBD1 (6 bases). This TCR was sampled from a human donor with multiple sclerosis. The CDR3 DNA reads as TGTGCCAGCAGTTCCACGGGGACACCAGTCTACACCTTC. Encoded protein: CASSSTGTPVYTF.